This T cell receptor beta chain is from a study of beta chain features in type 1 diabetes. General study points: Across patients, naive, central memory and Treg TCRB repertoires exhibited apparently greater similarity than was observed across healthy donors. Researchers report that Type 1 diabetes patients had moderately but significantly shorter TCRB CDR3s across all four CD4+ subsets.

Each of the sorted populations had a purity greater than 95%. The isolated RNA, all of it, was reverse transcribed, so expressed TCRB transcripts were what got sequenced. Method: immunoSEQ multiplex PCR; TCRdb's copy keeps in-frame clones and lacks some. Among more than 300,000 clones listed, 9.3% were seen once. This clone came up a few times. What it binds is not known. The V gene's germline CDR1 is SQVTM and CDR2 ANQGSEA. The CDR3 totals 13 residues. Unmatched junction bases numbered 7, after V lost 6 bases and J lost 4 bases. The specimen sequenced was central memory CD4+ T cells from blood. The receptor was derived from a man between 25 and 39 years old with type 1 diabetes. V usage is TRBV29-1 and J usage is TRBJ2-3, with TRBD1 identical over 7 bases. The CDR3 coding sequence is TGCAGCGTCCGAGAGGGGGCCGCAGATACGCAGTATTTT. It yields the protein CSVREGAADTQYF.